A selection of T cell receptor beta chains follows, all from one sample in a study of T cell responses to AZD1222 COVID-19 vaccine. TCRdb keeps only in-frame clones here, not all; method: immunoSEQ multiplex PCR. Among about 130,000 clones listed, roughly nine tenths were seen once. The source material was peripheral blood, sampled on day 0 of AZD1222 vaccination. Receptor source: an adult in good health. Each CDR3 is given with its conserved first and last residue. The D gene is left open where the match is weak. Size is stated for part of the rows, as once, few or many counts, or as a class when the clone is expanded.

CDR3nt,CDR3aa,j_gene,abundance,v_gene,d_gene
TGTGCCAGCCAGGTGGTTTGGACTGAAGCTTTCTTT,CASQVVWTEAFF,TRBJ1-1,-,TRBV2,-
TGTGCCAGCAGCGCTCTCGGGGGCACTGAAGCTTTCTTT,CASSALGGTEAFF,TRBJ1-1,-,TRBV9,-
TGTGCCAGCTCACCCCAAACGGGTCCAATCCTCTCTGGAAACACCATATATTTT,CASSPQTGPILSGNTIYF,TRBJ1-3,-,TRBV18,-
TGTGCCACCAAGACCTCGTCGGATACCTACGAGCAGTACTTC,CATKTSSDTYEQYF,TRBJ2-7,-,TRBV19,-
TGTGCCAGCAGCTTATCTGCGGGGCTAGGTCAAGAGACCCAGTACTTC,CASSLSAGLGQETQYF,TRBJ2-5,-,TRBV7-2,-
TGTGCCACCGGGACAAGAACCTACGAGCAGTACTTC,CATGTRTYEQYF,TRBJ2-7,-,TRBV21-1,-
TGTGCCAGCAGTGAAGCGCTTTTCGGGACAGGAACGGGCTACACCTTC,CASSEALFGTGTGYTF,TRBJ1-2,-,TRBV2,TRBD1
TGTGCCAGCTCACCTCGGTGGGAGGCCAACACTGAAGCTTTCTTT,CASSPRWEANTEAFF,TRBJ1-1,-,TRBV18,-
TGTGCCAGCAGCTTACTGGGGACAGGGGGACTAGCTTTCTTT,CASSLLGTGGLAFF,TRBJ1-1,-,TRBV7-3,TRBD1
TGTGCCAGCAGCCACCTAGGGACAGGGCCATACAATGAGCAGTTCTTC,CASSHLGTGPYNEQFF,TRBJ2-1,-,TRBV4-2,TRBD1
TGTGCCAGCAGTTACCCCCAGCCCCAGCATTTT,CASSYPQPQHF,TRBJ1-5,-,TRBV6-2/TRBV6-3,-
TGTGCCAGCAGCCCTCCGACTAGTAGCGCGCAGTATTTT,CASSPPTSSAQYF,TRBJ2-3,once,TRBV6-2/TRBV6-3,-
TGTGCCAGCAGTTACGCAGTGGACCGGGCCGGGGAGCTGTTTTTT,CASSYAVDRAGELFF,TRBJ2-2,once,TRBV6-6,-
TGCAGTACGGGGAACACTGAAGCTTTCTTT,CSTGNTEAFF,TRBJ1-1,once,TRBV20-1,-
TGCGCCAGCAGCGACCGTACCAATGAAAAACTGTTTTTT,CASSDRTNEKLFF,TRBJ1-4,-,TRBV4-3,-
TGTGCCAGCAGCGTAGATATAGGTTACGAGCAGTACTTC,CASSVDIGYEQYF,TRBJ2-7,few,TRBV9,-
TGTGCCAGCAGCGTAGGGGCTAGTGTTGGTGAGCAGTTCTTC,CASSVGASVGEQFF,TRBJ2-1,-,TRBV9,-
TGTGCCAGCACCGCGAGTACCGAGCCCCAGCATTTT,CASTASTEPQHF,TRBJ1-5,-,TRBV2,-
TGCAGCGTTGCGGGGGGCGCTGACTATGGCTACACCTTC,CSVAGGADYGYTF,TRBJ1-2,-,TRBV29-1,-
TGTGCCAGCAGGACGACAGGGGTGGGCACTGAAGCTTTCTTT,CASRTTGVGTEAFF,TRBJ1-1,-,TRBV6-5,TRBD1
TGTGCCAGCAGCTTGAGTGAGGGACAGCCCCAGCATTTT,CASSLSEGQPQHF,TRBJ1-5,-,TRBV5-5,-
TGTGCCTGGAGTGGGCCTCGGGGGGGCAGAACAGATACGCAGTATTTT,CAWSGPRGGRTDTQYF,TRBJ2-3,-,TRBV30,TRBD2
TGTGCCAGCAGCTTTATATCGCCGACCTATGGCTACACCTTC,CASSFISPTYGYTF,TRBJ1-2,-,TRBV7-2,-
TGTGCCAGCGGAGGGACAGGGGATGGCCACGAGCAGTACTTC,CASGGTGDGHEQYF,TRBJ2-7,-,TRBV27,TRBD1
TGTGCCAGCAGCTTGTGGTTAGTGGTAGAGACCGGGGAGCTGTTTTTT,CASSLWLVVETGELFF,TRBJ2-2,-,TRBV5-8,-
TGTGCCAGCAGTTACGGCCGGGCCAGCCCTGAAGCTTTCTTT,CASSYGRASPEAFF,TRBJ1-1,-,TRBV6-5,-
TGCAGCGTTGAAGCGGCCTACGAGCAGTACTTC,CSVEAAYEQYF,TRBJ2-7,-,TRBV29-1,-
TGTGCCAGCAGTTACGCCGCCGAAGAGCAGTTCTTC,CASSYAAEEQFF,TRBJ2-1,-,TRBV6-2/TRBV6-3,-
TGTGCCAGCAGCTTGACTAGCGGGAACGTCATGGTGGCAGATACGCAGTATTTT,CASSLTSGNVMVADTQYF,TRBJ2-3,-,TRBV5-5,TRBD2
TGTGCCAGCAGGGGAAGGGGTTACGAGCAGTACTTC,CASRGRGYEQYF,TRBJ2-7,-,TRBV2,-
TGTGCCAGCAGCCATCTGGGTTATCAGCCCCAGCATTTT,CASSHLGYQPQHF,TRBJ1-5,-,TRBV3-1/TRBV3-2,-
TGTGCCACCAGCAGAGATCTAAGCGGGCTGGATGGCTACACCTTC,CATSRDLSGLDGYTF,TRBJ1-2,-,TRBV15,-
TGTGCCAGCTCACCATATACCACGCCGGGCGAGCAGTACTTC,CASSPYTTPGEQYF,TRBJ2-7,-,TRBV18,-
TGTGCCAGCAGCGCGGGTAGTACCGGGGAGCTGTTTTTT,CASSAGSTGELFF,TRBJ2-2,-,TRBV9,-
TGTGCCAGTATTGATGGGGCAACCGGGGCCAACGTCCTGACTTTC,CASIDGATGANVLTF,TRBJ2-6,-,TRBV19,-
TGTGCCAGCAGTGATGACAGCGGGGAGCTGTTTTTT,CASSDDSGELFF,TRBJ2-2,-,TRBV2,-
TGTGCCAGCAGCCTCTTACAGGGAAATAGCAATCAGCCCCAGCATTTT,CASSLLQGNSNQPQHF,TRBJ1-5,-,TRBV4-2,-
TGTGCCACCAGCTTCCGGGCCGTTAACACTGAAGCTTTCTTT,CATSFRAVNTEAFF,TRBJ1-1,once,TRBV15,-
TGCGCCAGCAGCCGAATTAATGAAAAACTGTTTTTT,CASSRINEKLFF,TRBJ1-4,-,TRBV23-1,-
TGTGCCAGCAGCCCGAAGGGGGGCAGGGAAGCTTTCTTT,CASSPKGGREAFF,TRBJ1-1,-,TRBV6-5,-
TGTGCCATCAGTTCGGGAAAGAGAGGACAGATGAACTATGGCTACACCTTC,CAISSGKRGQMNYGYTF,TRBJ1-2,-,TRBV10-3,-
TGTGCCAGCAGCTTAGCATCAGGAAATGAAAAACTGTTTTTT,CASSLASGNEKLFF,TRBJ1-4,-,TRBV7-9,-
TGTGCCTGGAGTGCCGGACAGGGATTCGCTGAAGCTTTCTTT,CAWSAGQGFAEAFF,TRBJ1-1,-,TRBV30,TRBD1
TGTGCCAGCACCCCACCCGGACGGACCCATGTGAACACTGAAGCTTTCTTT,CASTPPGRTHVNTEAFF,TRBJ1-1,-,TRBV14,-
TGTGCCAGCAGTTTATATGGACTTCTCGCCGAGCAGTACTTC,CASSLYGLLAEQYF,TRBJ2-7,once,TRBV27,-
TGTGCCAGCAGCCAATCGGACAGGACGAGGGAGCAGTACTTC,CASSQSDRTREQYF,TRBJ2-7,-,TRBV3-1/TRBV3-2,TRBD1
TGTGCCTGGAGTGTTTCGGGCAGGGAGGCCGGGGAGCTGTTTTTT,CAWSVSGREAGELFF,TRBJ2-2,-,TRBV30,-
TGTGCCAGCAGCGTAGATGAAAGGGCTCGCTACACCTTC,CASSVDERARYTF,TRBJ1-2,-,TRBV9,-
TGTGCCAGCAGCTCTCCAGGTTCCCCTATTGAGCAGTTCTTC,CASSSPGSPIEQFF,TRBJ2-1,-,TRBV7-2,-
TGTGCCAGCAGCCAAGGGACAGACCCTAATCAGCCCCAGCATTTT,CASSQGTDPNQPQHF,TRBJ1-5,-,TRBV3-1/TRBV3-2,-
TGTGCCAGCAGCCAAGGCAGGGGCTATGGCTACACCTTC,CASSQGRGYGYTF,TRBJ1-2,-,TRBV3-1/TRBV3-2,-
TGCGCCAGCAGTCACCCGACACCTCCAATGAGACAGGGTGGGGACATTCAGTACTTC,CASSHPTPPMRQGGDIQYF,TRBJ2-4,-,TRBV23-1,TRBD1
TGCGCCAGCAGCTCGCAGGGACCCCAGGGGGAGACCCAGTACTTC,CASSSQGPQGETQYF,TRBJ2-5,few,TRBV5-1,-
TGTGCCAGCAGTTTATCGGGACAGGGGGGGAGCAATCAGCCCCAGCATTTT,CASSLSGQGGSNQPQHF,TRBJ1-5,-,TRBV27,TRBD1
TGTGCCAGCTTCGAGGGACTCAGCTCCTACAATGAGCAGTTCTTC,CASFEGLSSYNEQFF,TRBJ2-1,-,TRBV2,-
TGTGCCAGTACCGGGTGGACAGAAATTAATCAGCCCCAGCATTTT,CASTGWTEINQPQHF,TRBJ1-5,-,TRBV19,-
TGTGCCACCGGCGGGCGGCTGGGACAGGGGAACTACGAGCAGTACTTC,CATGGRLGQGNYEQYF,TRBJ2-7,-,TRBV24-1,TRBD1
-,CASSFFGAGNQPQHF,TRBJ1-5,-,TRBV7-2,-
TGTGCCTGGAGTCTGGGACAGGGGGCCTACGAGCAGTACTTC,CAWSLGQGAYEQYF,TRBJ2-7,-,TRBV30,TRBD1
TGTGCCAGCAGCCTCGGACAGGGGGTCTCCTACAATGAGCAGTTCTTC,CASSLGQGVSYNEQFF,TRBJ2-1,-,TRBV14,TRBD1